This T cell receptor (beta chain) is drawn from a study of T cell changes during pregnancy in multiple sclerosis. Profiled with immunoSEQ multiplex PCR; TCRdb holds only in-frame clones, not every one. The table includes approximately 45,000 clones, almost 95% detected once. CDR3 length: 15 amino acids. CDR1 is LNHDA and CDR2 is SQIVND in the germline V gene (reference sequence). Deletions cut 5 bases from V and 0 bases from J, with 13 bases between. The V gene is TRBV19, the J gene TRBJ1-2; possible D gene TRBD1, 6 bases. This TCR derives from a female donor in good health, enrolled as a control in a pregnancy study. Sample: CD4+ T cells from peripheral blood mononuclear cells, taken in the second trimester of pregnancy. CDR3 loop: CASSPRQATNYGYTF. The CDR3 DNA is TGTGCCAGTAGTCCTCGACAGGCTACTAACTATGGCTACACCTTC.